The 27 T cell receptor beta chains listed next were all sequenced from one sample in a study of shared clonotypes between healthy human individuals. CD45RO-negative CD8 cells positively selected for CCR7 made up the naive population, which excluded terminally differentiated effector memory CD45RA+ cells. The protocol was immunoSEQ multiplex PCR, while the TCRdb copy is restricted to in-frame clones and leaves out a portion. The sample shows roughly 2,000,000 clones, around 93% of them seen only once. Sample: naive CD8+ T cells from PBMCs. The receptors come from a man aged 18 to 29 in good health. Some clones in this sample may be carry-over from other donors' samples.

The J gene is TRBJ2-2, the V gene TRBV28; D is unresolved. Trimming cost V 5 bases and J 6 bases, with 13 bases left between them. CDR3 length: 14 amino acids. The germline gives CDR1 MDHEN, CDR2 SYDVKM. CDR3 coding DNA: TGTGCCAGCAGTCCGGGCACCTTGGCCGGGGAGCTGTTTTTT. Its protein is CASSPGTLAGELFF.

The CDR3 loop reads CASTLEGANTEAFF. The DNA of the CDR3 is TGTGCCAGCACCCTCGAGGGAGCGAACACTGAAGCTTTCTTT. The V and J genes are TRBV9 and TRBJ1-1; D is ambiguous. V was trimmed by 6 bases and J by 1 base, leaving 13 bases between them. Germline CDR1 reads SGDLS; CDR2 reads YYNGEE. The CDR3 covers 14 residues.

The chain couples TRBV6-6 to TRBJ1-2; the D is unclear. Trimming took 2 bases from V and 4 from J, leaving 8 bases between them. CDR3 size: 13 residues. CDR1 and CDR2 (germline): MNHNY, SVGAGI (reference sequence). The CDR3 nucleotides read TGTGCCAGCAGTTACGAGGCCCCCTATGGCTACACCTTC. This encodes CASSYEAPYGYTF.

The genes are TRBV19 and TRBJ2-5; TRBD1 or TRBD2 may be the D gene (6 bases each). This CDR3 contains 16 residues. Germline V gene data show CDR1 as LNHDA and CDR2 as SQIVND (reference sequence). The germline V and J ends were trimmed by 1 base and 10 bases, with 22 bases remaining between them. CDR3 region: CASSIVATGDKRNQYF. DNA for the CDR3: TGTGCCAGTAGTATAGTCGCGACGGGGGACAAGAGGAACCAGTACTTC. Looking up the rest from reference TRBV19 and TRBJ2-5 gives the full variable domain: DGGITQSPKYLFRKEGQNVTLSCEQNLNHDAMYWYRQDPGQGLRLIYYSQIVNDFQKGDIAEGYSVSREKKESFPLTVTSAQKNPTAFYLCASSIVATGDKRNQYFGPGTRLLVL.

The sample holds one count of this clone. This chain links TRBV27 with TRBJ2-7; D ambiguous. The CDR3 spans 15 residues. Germline CDR1 reads MNHEY; CDR2 reads SMNVEV (reference sequence). V was pared by 2 bases and J by 3 bases, with 14 bases between. The CDR3 loop reads CASSLGQTFFYEQYF. CDR3 DNA: TGTGCCAGCAGTTTAGGGCAGACTTTTTTCTACGAGCAGTACTTC.

The rearrangement links TRBV9 to TRBJ2-7; D is perhaps TRBD1 (6 bases). There are 16 residues in the CDR3. The germline V and J ends were trimmed by 4 bases and 0 bases, with 17 bases remaining between them. Germline V gene sequence: CDR1 SGDLS, CDR2 YYNGEE. This CDR3 reads CASSPHPGESSYEQYF. The DNA of the CDR3 is TGTGCCAGCAGCCCACACCCAGGGGAAAGCTCCTACGAGCAGTACTTC.

V usage is TRBV5-1 and J usage is TRBJ1-1; a weak D match, TRBD1 (6 bases). Germline CDR1 and CDR2: SGHRS and YFSETQ. The CDR3 loop spans 14 amino acids. V dropped 2 bases and J dropped 3 bases, with 11 bases sitting between them. The CDR3 sequence: CASSFTQGYTEAFF. DNA for the CDR3: TGCGCCAGCAGCTTTACCCAGGGGTACACTGAAGCTTTCTTT.

This chain joins TRBV4-2 and TRBJ2-2, with 8 bases identical to TRBD2. Germline V lookup: CDR1 LGHNA, CDR2 YNFKEQ. The CDR3 has 15 amino acids. V shed 2 bases and J 9 bases; nucleotides not matched to a gene: 8. The CDR3 DNA sequence: TGTGCCAGCAGCCAACCGGGGACTAGTTCGTGGGAGCTGTTTTTT. Translation: CASSQPGTSSWELFF.

This sequence joins TRBV5-6 and TRBJ1-1, with 9 bases identical to TRBD1. Germline V CDR1 and CDR2: SGHDT, YYEEEE. V was pared by 4 bases and J by 1 base, with 2 bases of the junction left unmatched. The CDR3 is 14 amino acids. CDR3 coding DNA: TGTGCCAGCAGCACGGGACAGGGGAACACTGAAGCTTTCTTT. It yields the protein CASSTGQGNTEAFF.

This chain connects TRBV11-2 to TRBJ2-2; D is undetermined. V dropped 1 base and J dropped 4 bases, with 7 bases sitting between them. There are 14 residues in the CDR3. The germline V gene encodes CDR1 SGHAT and CDR2 FQNNGV. CDR3 coding DNA: TGTGCCAGCAGCTTAGGGTGGGGCACCGGGGAGCTGTTTTTT. As protein: CASSLGWGTGELFF.

The chain employs TRBV28 and TRBJ1-4; D call uncertain. The CDR3 totals 15 residues. Germline CDR1 MDHEN, CDR2 SYDVKM. Trimming shortened V by 5 bases and J by 8 bases, and 18 bases separated the two germline ends. CDR3 coding DNA: TGTGCCAGCAGTGCTCCCCACATTTGGGCAGAAAAACTGTTTTTT. Encoded protein: CASSAPHIWAEKLFF.

The chain couples TRBV28 to TRBJ1-1; D is possibly TRBD1 (5 bases). CDR1 is MDHEN and CDR2 is SYDVKM in the germline V gene. Trimming took off 6 bases at V and 1 base at J, with 15 bases between the two ends. The CDR3 is made up of 15 amino acids. The CDR3 DNA sequence: TGTGCCAGCAGCCACCTCCCGGGGGGGAACACTGAAGCTTTCTTT. Protein sequence: CASSHLPGGNTEAFF.

V and J are TRBV28 and TRBJ2-1; 7 bases map to TRBD2. The ends lost 5 bases at V and 5 bases at J; junction bases unmatched: 12. The germline gives CDR1 MDHEN, CDR2 SYDVKM. This CDR3 has 16 amino acids. CDR3 sequence reads: CASSDIAGGKHNEQFF. DNA for the CDR3: TGTGCCAGCAGTGATATAGCGGGCGGGAAACACAATGAGCAGTTCTTC.

To note about this clone: The same CDR3 can be traced to other DNA sequences in this sample. The chain's CDR3 is CASSIDGEDEKLFF. For the CDR3, the DNA is TGTGCCAGTAGTATAGACGGGGAGGACGAAAAACTGTTTTTT. The chain employs TRBV19 and TRBJ1-4; no reliable D call. Germline-derived CDR1 and CDR2 are LNHDA and SQIVND (reference sequence). The ends were cut back, 0 bases at V and 8 bases at J, with 10 bases in the middle. The CDR3 sequence is 14 residues long.

Remarks on this clone: An end of the junction does not agree with germline; a read error may underlie this. The gene calls are TRBV29-1 and TRBJ2-1, with D maybe TRBD2 (6 bases). CDR1 and CDR2 from the germline V gene are SQVTM and ANQGSEA. This CDR3 has 13 residues. The CDR3 is CSVDPGSYNGQFF. CDR3 nucleotide sequence: TGCAGCGTTGACCCCGGGAGTTACAATGGGCAGTTCTTC.

This chain uses TRBV4-1 with TRBJ2-1; 11 bases are a match to TRBD2. Looked up from germline, CDR1 is MGHRA and CDR2 is YSYEKL. With 1 base clipped from V and 6 bases from J, the junction kept 5 bases outside the gene matches. The CDR3 totals 16 residues. The CDR3 loop is CASSQGSGRAGNEQFF. The CDR3 coding sequence is TGCGCCAGCAGCCAAGGTAGCGGGAGGGCGGGCAATGAGCAGTTCTTC.

This clone came up once. The chain is built from TRBV19 and TRBJ2-7; perhaps TRBD2 as D (5 bases). In germline, CDR1 is LNHDA, CDR2 SQIVND (reference sequence). The CDR3 is 15 residues long. The V end was cut by 2 bases, the J end by 3 bases, with 14 bases between. DNA for the CDR3: TGTGCCAGTAGTATATCGGGGTCTTCCCACTACGAGCAGTACTTC. This encodes CASSISGSSHYEQYF.

The chain is built from TRBV4-2 and TRBJ2-7, with 7 positions matching TRBD1. CDR1 is LGHNA, CDR2 YNFKEQ, per germline. This CDR3 is built from 16 residues. The junction had 11 bases not matched to a gene; V was cut back by 1 base and J by 5 bases. CDR3 loop: CASSQGKGTEGDEQYF. The CDR3 DNA follows: TGTGCCAGCAGCCAAGGGAAAGGGACAGAAGGAGACGAGCAGTACTTC.

The rearrangement links TRBV9 to TRBJ2-1, with 12 bases fitting TRBD1. J was trimmed by 8 bases and V by 1 base; bases with no gene match: 7. Germline CDR1 and CDR2: SGDLS and YYNGEE. The CDR3 runs to 16 residues. The CDR3 nucleotides are TGTGCCAGCAGCGTATTTTTGGGACAGGGGGCTTATGAGCAGTTCTTC. Translation: CASSVFLGQGAYEQFF.

The V gene is TRBV28, the J gene TRBJ2-1; tentative D call: TRBD2 (5 bases). The CDR3 spans 15 residues. The V end was cut by 10 bases, the J end by 3 bases, with 19 bases between. Looked up from germline, CDR1 is MDHEN and CDR2 is SYDVKM. The CDR3 DNA reads as TGTGCCACCCAAGATCTACGGGGAGTCTACAATGAGCAGTTCTTC. Protein sequence: CATQDLRGVYNEQFF. Complete variable domain (other parts from reference TRBV28 and TRBJ2-1): DVKVTQSSRYLVKRTGEKVFLECVQDMDHENMFWYRQDPGLGLRLIYFSYDVKMKEKGDIPEGYSVSREKKERFSLILESASTNQTSMYLCATQDLRGVYNEQFFGPGTRLTVL.

The rearrangement joins TRBV19 to TRBJ1-1, with 8 positions matching TRBD1. V gave up 4 bases and J gave up 0 bases; unmatched junction bases: 13. The CDR3 is 18 residues long. Germline CDR1 is LNHDA and CDR2 is SQIVND (reference sequence). The CDR3 protein is CASSTRQGIALMNTEAFF. The CDR3 nucleotides read TGTGCCAGTAGTACCAGACAGGGGATCGCTCTAATGAACACTGAAGCTTTCTTT.

The chain employs TRBV7-8 and TRBJ2-7; 12 bases line up with TRBD2. Losses at the gene ends were 1 base for V and 2 bases for J; bases not matched to a gene: 12. The germline V gene has CDR1 SGHVS and CDR2 FQNEAQ. CDR3 size: 19 residues. CDR3 sequence reads: CASSLGSASGRALPYEQYF. As DNA, the CDR3 is TGTGCCAGCAGCTTAGGTTCGGCTAGCGGGAGGGCCCTCCCCTACGAGCAGTACTTC. Drawing the rest from reference TRBV7-8 and TRBJ2-7, the complete variable domain is GAGVSQSPRYKVAKRGQDVALRCDPISGHVSLFWYQQALGQGPEFLTYFQNEAQLDKSGLPSDRFFAERPEGSVSTLKIQRTQQEDSAVYLCASSLGSASGRALPYEQYFGPGTRLTVT.

This clone showed up just once. This chain joins TRBV9 and TRBJ2-5, with TRBD2 identical over 15 bases. Germline assignment: CDR1 SGDLS and CDR2 YYNGEE. This CDR3 comprises 19 residues. Trimming removed 4 bases from V and 4 bases from J; junction bases left unmatched: 14. CDR3 region: CASSSQPGLAGGPRETQYF. CDR3 sequence (DNA): TGTGCCAGCAGCTCTCAACCAGGACTAGCGGGAGGGCCTCGAGAGACCCAGTACTTC. The full variable domain, in which reference TRBV9 and TRBJ2-5 provide the parts outside the CDR3, is DSGVTQTPKHLITATGQRVTLRCSPRSGDLSVYWYQQSLDQGLQFLIQYYNGEERAKGNILERFSAQQFPDLHSELNLSSLELGDSALYFCASSSQPGLAGGPRETQYFGPGTRLLVL.

V and J are TRBV7-9 and TRBJ2-7; 10 positions agree with TRBD2. Trimming took 4 bases from V and 4 from J; bases not matched to a gene: 7. CDR1 and CDR2 (germline): SEHNR, FQNEAQ (reference sequence). The CDR3 is 15 amino acids. The CDR3 loop is CASSSQASGGYEQYF. In nucleotides, the CDR3 is TGTGCCAGCAGCTCACAGGCTAGCGGGGGATACGAGCAGTACTTC.

This clone was picked up one time. The sample carries other DNA sequences with the same CDR3. This sequence joins TRBV5-1 and TRBJ1-1, with D hard to call. CDR3 length: 13 amino acids. V lost 1 base, J lost 1 base, and 5 bases lay in between. Germline CDR1 and CDR2: SGHRS and YFSETQ. The CDR3 DNA reads as TGCGCCAGCAGCTTGTTGGGGAACACTGAAGCTTTCTTT. This gives the protein CASSLLGNTEAFF.

This clone has just one count. The rearrangement joins TRBV4-1 to TRBJ2-7; a possible D gene is TRBD1 (7 bases). The germline V and J ends were trimmed by 0 bases and 3 bases, with 12 bases remaining between them. Germline V CDR1 and CDR2: MGHRA, YSYEKL. The CDR3 runs 15 residues. The CDR3 sequence: CASSQDRGTDYEQYF. The CDR3 DNA is TGCGCCAGCAGCCAAGACCGCGGGACAGACTACGAGCAGTACTTC.

This clone was counted a single time. The genes are TRBV27 and TRBJ2-5; D unclear. From germline, CDR1 is MNHEY and CDR2 SMNVEV (reference sequence). V was shortened by 6 bases and J by 4 bases, with 12 bases between the two germline ends. The CDR3 contains 13 residues. The CDR3 here is CASRTLVAETQYF. CDR3 DNA sequence: TGTGCCAGCAGGACCCTCGTCGCAGAGACCCAGTACTTC.